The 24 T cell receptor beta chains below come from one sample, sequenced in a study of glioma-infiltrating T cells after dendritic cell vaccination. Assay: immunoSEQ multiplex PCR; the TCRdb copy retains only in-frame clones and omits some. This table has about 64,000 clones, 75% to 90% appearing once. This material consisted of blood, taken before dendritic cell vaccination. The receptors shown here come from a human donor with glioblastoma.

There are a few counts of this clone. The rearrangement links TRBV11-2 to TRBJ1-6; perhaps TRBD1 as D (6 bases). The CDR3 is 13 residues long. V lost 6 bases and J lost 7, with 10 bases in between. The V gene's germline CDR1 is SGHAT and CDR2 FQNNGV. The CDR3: CASRDRPNSPLHF. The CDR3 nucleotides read TGTGCCAGCAGGGACAGACCAAATTCACCCCTCCACTTT.

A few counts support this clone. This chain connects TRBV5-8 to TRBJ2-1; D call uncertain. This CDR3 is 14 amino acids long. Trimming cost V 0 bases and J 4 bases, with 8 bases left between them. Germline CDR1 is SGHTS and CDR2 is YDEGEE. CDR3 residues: CASSLANRYNEQFF. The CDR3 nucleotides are TGTGCCAGCAGCTTGGCCAATCGGTACAATGAGCAGTTCTTC. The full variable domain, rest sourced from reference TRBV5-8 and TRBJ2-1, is EAGVTQSPTHLIKTRGQQATLRCSPISGHTSVYWYQQALGLGLQFLLWYDEGEERNRGNFPPRFSGRQFPNYSSELNVNALELEDSALYLCASSLANRYNEQFFGPGTRLTVL.

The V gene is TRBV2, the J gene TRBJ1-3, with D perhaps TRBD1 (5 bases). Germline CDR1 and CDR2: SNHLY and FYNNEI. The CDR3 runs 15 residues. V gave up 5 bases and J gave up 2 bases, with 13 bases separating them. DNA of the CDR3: TGTGCCAGCAGTCCTTCGGGAGGGGCTGGAAACACCATATATTTT. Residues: CASSPSGGAGNTIYF.

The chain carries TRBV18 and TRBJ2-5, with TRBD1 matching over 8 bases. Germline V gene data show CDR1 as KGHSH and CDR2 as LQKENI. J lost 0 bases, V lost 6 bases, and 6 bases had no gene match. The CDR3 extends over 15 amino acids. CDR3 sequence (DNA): TGTGCCAGCTCGGGACAGGCCAAGTACCAAGAGACCCAGTACTTC. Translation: CASSGQAKYQETQYF. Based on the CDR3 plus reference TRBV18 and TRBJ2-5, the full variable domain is NAGVMQNPRHLVRRRGQEARLRCSPMKGHSHVYWYRQLPEEGLKFMVYLQKENIIDESGMPKERFSAEFPKEGPSILRIQQVVRGDSAAYFCASSGQAKYQETQYFGPGTRLLVL.

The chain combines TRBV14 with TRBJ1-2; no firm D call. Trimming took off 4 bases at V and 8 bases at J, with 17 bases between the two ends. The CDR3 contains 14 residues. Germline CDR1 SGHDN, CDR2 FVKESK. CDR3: CASSPHNGPGGYTF. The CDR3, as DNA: TGTGCCAGCAGCCCACATAACGGGCCGGGGGGCTACACCTTC.

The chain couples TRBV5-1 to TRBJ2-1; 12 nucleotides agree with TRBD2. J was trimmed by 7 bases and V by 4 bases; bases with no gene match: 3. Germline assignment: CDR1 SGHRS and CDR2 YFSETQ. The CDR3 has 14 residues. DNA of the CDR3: TGCGCCAGCAGCCCCGGGACTAGCGGGAATGAGCAGTTCTTC. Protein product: CASSPGTSGNEQFF.

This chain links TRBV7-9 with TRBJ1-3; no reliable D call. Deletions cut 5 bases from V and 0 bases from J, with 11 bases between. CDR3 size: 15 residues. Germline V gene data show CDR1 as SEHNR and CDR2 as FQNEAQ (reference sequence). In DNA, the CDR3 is TGTGCCAGCAGCGACTTAGCGGTCTCTGGAAACACCATATATTTT. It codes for CASSDLAVSGNTIYF.

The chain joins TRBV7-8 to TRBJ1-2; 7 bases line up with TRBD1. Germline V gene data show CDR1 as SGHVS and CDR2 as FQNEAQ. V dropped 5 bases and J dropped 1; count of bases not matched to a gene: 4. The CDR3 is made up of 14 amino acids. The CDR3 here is CASSPGDSNYGYTF. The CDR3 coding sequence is TGTGCCAGCAGCCCCGGGGACAGTAACTATGGCTACACCTTC.

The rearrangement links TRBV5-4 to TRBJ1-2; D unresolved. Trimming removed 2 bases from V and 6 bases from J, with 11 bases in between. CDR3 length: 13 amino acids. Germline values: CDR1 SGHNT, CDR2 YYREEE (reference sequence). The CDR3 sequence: CASSFISGNGYTF. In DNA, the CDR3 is TGTGCCAGCAGCTTCATATCTGGCAATGGCTACACCTTC.

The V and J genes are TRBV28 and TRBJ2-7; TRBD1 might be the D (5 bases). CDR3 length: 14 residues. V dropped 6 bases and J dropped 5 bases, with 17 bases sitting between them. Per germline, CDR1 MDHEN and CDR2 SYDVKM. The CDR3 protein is CASRFTGAHNEQYF. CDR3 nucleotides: TGTGCCAGCAGGTTTACAGGCGCCCACAACGAGCAGTACTTC.

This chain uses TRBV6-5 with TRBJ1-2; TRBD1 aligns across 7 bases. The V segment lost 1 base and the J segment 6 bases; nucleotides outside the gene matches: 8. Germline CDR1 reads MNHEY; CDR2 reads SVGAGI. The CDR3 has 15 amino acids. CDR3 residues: CASSYLRDSSDGYTF. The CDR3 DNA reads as TGTGCCAGCAGTTACTTGCGGGACAGCTCGGATGGCTACACCTTC.

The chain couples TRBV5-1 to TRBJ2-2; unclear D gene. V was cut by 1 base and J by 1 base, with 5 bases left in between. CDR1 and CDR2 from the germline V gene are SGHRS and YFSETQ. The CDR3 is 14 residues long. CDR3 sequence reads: CASSLSVNTGELFF. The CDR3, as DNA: TGCGCCAGCAGCTTGTCAGTGAACACCGGGGAGCTGTTTTTT.

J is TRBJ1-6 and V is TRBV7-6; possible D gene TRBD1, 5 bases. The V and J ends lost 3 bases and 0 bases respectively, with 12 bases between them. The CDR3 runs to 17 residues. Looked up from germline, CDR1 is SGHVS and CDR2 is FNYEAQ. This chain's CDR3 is CASSFAQGDSYNSPLHF. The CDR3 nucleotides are TGTGCCAGCAGCTTCGCCCAGGGCGACTCCTATAATTCACCCCTCCACTTT. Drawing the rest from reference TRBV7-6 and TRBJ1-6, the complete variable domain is GAGVSQSPRYKVTKRGQDVALRCDPISGHVSLYWYRQALGQGPEFLTYFNYEAQQDKSGLPNDRFSAERPEGSISTLTIQRTEQRDSAMYRCASSFAQGDSYNSPLHFGNGTRLTVT.

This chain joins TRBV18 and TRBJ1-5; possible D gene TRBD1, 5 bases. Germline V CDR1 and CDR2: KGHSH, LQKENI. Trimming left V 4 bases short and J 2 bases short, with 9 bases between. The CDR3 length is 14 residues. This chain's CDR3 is CASSLREGNQPQHF. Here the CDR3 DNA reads TGTGCCAGCTCACTCAGGGAAGGCAATCAGCCCCAGCATTTT. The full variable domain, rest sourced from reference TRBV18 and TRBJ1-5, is NAGVMQNPRHLVRRRGQEARLRCSPMKGHSHVYWYRQLPEEGLKFMVYLQKENIIDESGMPKERFSAEFPKEGPSILRIQQVVRGDSAAYFCASSLREGNQPQHFGDGTRLSIL.

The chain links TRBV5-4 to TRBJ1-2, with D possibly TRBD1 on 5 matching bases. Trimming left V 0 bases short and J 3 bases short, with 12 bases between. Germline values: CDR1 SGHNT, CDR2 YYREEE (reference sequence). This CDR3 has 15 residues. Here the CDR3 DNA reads TGTGCCAGCAGCTTGGGGGGCGGGGCCTACTATGGCTACACCTTC. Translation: CASSLGGGAYYGYTF.

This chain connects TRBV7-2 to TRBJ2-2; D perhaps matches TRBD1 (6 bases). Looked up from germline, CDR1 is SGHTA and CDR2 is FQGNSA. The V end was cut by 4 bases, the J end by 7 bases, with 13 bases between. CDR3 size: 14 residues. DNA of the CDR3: TGTGCCAGCAGCTGGAACAGGGTCGGCGGGGAGCTGTTTTTT. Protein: CASSWNRVGGELFF.

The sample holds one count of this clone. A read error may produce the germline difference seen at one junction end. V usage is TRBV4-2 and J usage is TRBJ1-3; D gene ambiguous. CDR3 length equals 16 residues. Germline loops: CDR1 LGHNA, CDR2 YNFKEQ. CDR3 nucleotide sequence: TGTGCCAGCAGCCAGGCGGCCGATTACTCTGGAAACACCATACATTTT. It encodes CASSQAADYSGNTIHF.

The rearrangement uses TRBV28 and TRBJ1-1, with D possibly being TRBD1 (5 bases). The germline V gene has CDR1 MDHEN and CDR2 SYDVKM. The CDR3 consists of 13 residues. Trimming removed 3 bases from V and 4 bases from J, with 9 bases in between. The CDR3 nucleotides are TGTGCCAGCAGTTTCTTTAGGGGCACTGAAGCTTTCTTT. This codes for CASSFFRGTEAFF.

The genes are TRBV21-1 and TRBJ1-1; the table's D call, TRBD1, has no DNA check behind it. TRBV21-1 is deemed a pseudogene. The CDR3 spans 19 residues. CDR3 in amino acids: CASSILKVRDNGTNTEAFF. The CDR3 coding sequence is TGTGCCAGCAGCATACTTAAAGTCCGGGACAACGGGACGAACACTGAAGCTTTCTTT.

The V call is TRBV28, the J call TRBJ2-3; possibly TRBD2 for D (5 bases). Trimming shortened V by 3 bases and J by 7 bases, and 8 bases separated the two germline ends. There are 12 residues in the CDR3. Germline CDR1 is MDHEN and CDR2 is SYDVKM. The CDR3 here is CASSFEGYTQYF. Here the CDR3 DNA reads TGTGCCAGCAGTTTTGAGGGTTATACGCAGTATTTT.

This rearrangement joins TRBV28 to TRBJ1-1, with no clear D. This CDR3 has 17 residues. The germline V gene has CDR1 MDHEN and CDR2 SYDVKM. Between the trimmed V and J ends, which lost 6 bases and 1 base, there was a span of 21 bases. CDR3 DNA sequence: TGTGCCAGCAGCCGGGCCCTCTACCGTGGGAGGAACACTGAAGCTTTCTTT. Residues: CASSRALYRGRNTEAFF.

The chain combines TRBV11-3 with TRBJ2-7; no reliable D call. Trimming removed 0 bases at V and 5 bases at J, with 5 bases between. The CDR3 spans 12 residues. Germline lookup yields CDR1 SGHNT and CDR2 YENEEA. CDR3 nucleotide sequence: TGTGCCAGCAGCTTAGATCTCGACGAGCAGTACTTC. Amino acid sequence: CASSLDLDEQYF.

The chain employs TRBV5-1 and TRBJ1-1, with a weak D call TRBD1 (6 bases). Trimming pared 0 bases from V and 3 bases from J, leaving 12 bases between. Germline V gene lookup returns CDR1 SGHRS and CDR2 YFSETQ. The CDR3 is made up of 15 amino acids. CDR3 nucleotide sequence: TGCGCCAGCAGCTTGGGTACAGGGTCCGACACTGAAGCTTTCTTT. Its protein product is CASSLGTGSDTEAFF.

The CDR3 is CASSPGGAPTSDEQFF. Written as DNA, the CDR3 is TGTGCCAGCAGCCCCGGGGGGGCCCCCACATCGGATGAGCAGTTCTTC. The chain links TRBV11-3 to TRBJ2-1, with 8 bases matching TRBD2. The CDR3 has 16 residues. Trimming cost V 5 bases and J 8 bases; bases outside gene matches: 14. CDR1 and CDR2 from the germline V gene are SGHNT and YENEEA.